This TCR beta chain was captured in a study of T cell repertoires in cytomegalovirus infection. Study information: Indicated by public TCR beta signatures were CMV infection and matching HLA type. Notes on the study in general: Cumulative frequency (of public TCR beta family members) identified carriers of CMV plus the relevant HLA. Dominating the ex vivo response were TCR beta clonotypes that were CMV-specific and HLA-C-restricted.

This clonotype was observed many times. Its target is unknown. A single record per CDR3 protein comes from TCRdb applying MiXCR to the reads. There are 210,000 or so distinct CDR3 sequences in the sample; 5% to 8.5% occur only once, and around 6.9% lies in the top ten. The germline gives CDR1 SQVTM, CDR2 ANQGSEA. Deletions cut 4 bases from V and 0 bases from J, with 16 bases between. The CDR3 extends over 16 amino acids. The receptor was isolated from a human donor in good health (CMV status not recorded). Some clones in this sample may be carry-over from other donors' samples. The J gene is TRBJ1-3, the V gene TRBV29-1, with D tentatively TRBD1 (6 bases). Sequenced: PBMCs. Here the CDR3 reads CSVGTGQHLSGNTIYF. In DNA form, the CDR3 reads TGCAGCGTTGGCACAGGACAGCATCTCTCTGGAAACACCATATATTTT.